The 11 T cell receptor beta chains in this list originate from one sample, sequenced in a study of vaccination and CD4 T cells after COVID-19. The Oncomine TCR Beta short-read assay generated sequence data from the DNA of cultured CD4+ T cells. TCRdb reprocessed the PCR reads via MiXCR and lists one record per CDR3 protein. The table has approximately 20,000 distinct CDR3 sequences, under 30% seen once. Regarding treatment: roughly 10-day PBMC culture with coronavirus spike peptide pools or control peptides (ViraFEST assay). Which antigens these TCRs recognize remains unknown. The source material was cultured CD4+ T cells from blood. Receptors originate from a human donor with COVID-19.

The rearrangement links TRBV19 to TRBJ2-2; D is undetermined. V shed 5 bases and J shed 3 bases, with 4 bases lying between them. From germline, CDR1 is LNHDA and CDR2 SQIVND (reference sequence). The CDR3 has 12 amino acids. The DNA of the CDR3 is TGTGCCAGTAGTTCCTACACCGGGGAGCTGTTTTTT. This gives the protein CASSSYTGELFF.

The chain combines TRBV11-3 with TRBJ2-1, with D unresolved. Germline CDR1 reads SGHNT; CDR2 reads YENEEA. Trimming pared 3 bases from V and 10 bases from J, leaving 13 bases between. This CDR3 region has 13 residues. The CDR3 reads CASSFNYPAEQFF. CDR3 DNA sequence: TGTGCCAGCAGCTTCAATTACCCCGCGGAGCAGTTCTTC.

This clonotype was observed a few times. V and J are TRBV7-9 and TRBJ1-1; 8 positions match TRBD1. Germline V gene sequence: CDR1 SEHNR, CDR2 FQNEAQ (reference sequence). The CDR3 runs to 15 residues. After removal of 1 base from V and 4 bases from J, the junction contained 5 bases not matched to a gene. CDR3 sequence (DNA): TGTGCCAGCAGCTTAGGGACAGGGAGCGGCACTGAAGCTTTCTTT. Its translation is CASSLGTGSGTEAFF.

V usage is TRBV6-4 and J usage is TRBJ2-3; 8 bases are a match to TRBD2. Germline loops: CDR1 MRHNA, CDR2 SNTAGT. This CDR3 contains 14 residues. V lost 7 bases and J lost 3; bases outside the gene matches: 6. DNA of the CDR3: TGTGCCAGCATCGGGGGGGATTCTACAGATACGCAGTATTTT. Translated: CASIGGDSTDTQYF.

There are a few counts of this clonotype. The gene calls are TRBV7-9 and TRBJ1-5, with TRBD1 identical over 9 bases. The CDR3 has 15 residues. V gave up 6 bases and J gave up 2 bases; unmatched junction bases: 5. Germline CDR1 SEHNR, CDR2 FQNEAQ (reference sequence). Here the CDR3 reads CASSPQGAGNQPQHF. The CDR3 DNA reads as TGTGCCAGCAGTCCACAGGGGGCCGGCAATCAGCCCCAGCATTTT.

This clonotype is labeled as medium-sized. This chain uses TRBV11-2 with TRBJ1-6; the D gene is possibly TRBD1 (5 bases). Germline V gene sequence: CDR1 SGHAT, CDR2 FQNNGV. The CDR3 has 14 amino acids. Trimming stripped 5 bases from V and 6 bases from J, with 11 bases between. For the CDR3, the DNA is TGTGCCAGCAGCACGGGACCGTTTAATTCACCCCTCCACTTT. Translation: CASSTGPFNSPLHF.

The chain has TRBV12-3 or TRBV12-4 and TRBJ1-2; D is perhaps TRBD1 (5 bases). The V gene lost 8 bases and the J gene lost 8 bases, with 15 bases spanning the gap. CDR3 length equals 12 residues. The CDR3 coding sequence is TGTGCCAGCCAGGGACGTCGTTTGGGCTACACCTTC. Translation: CASQGRRLGYTF.

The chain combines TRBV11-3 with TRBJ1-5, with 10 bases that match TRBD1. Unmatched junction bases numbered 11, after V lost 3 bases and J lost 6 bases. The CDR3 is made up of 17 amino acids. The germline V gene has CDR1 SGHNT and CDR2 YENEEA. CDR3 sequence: CASSFLGTGVPSQPQHF. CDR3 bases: TGTGCCAGCAGCTTTTTAGGGACAGGGGTCCCCTCTCAGCCCCAGCATTTT.

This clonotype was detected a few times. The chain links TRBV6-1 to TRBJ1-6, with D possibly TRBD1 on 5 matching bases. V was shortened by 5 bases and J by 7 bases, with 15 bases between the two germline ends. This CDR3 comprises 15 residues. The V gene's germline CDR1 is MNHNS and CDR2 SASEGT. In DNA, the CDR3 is TGTGCCAGCAGTAACAGTCGGTGGGGGAATTCACCCCTCCACTTT. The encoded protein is CASSNSRWGNSPLHF.

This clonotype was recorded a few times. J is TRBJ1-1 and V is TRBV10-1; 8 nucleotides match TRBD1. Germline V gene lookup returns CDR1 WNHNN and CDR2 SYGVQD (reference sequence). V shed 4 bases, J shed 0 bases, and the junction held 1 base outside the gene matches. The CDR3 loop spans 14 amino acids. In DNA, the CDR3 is TGCGCCAGCAGTGGGACAGGGCTGAACACTGAAGCTTTCTTT. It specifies CASSGTGLNTEAFF.

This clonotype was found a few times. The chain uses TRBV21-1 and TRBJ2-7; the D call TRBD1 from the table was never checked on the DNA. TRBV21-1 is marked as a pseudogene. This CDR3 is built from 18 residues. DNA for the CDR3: TGTGCCAGCAGCCCCCTGGTCCCTGTTGGGGGACACCCCTACGAGCAGTACTTC. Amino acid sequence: CASSPLVPVGGHPYEQYF.